This T cell receptor (beta chain) came from a study of blood T cell repertoires in COVID-19. Study background: T cells, B-cell-depleted T cells, or PBMCs provided the cDNA or gDNA that served as material.

The cohort comprised adults aged about 18 to 89 years residing in about 25 US areas. The protocol was immunoSEQ multiplex PCR, while the TCRdb copy is restricted to in-frame clones and leaves out a portion. This sample yields 200,000 to 250,000 clones, of which around 87% are seen a single time; 7% to 8.5% belongs to the top ten. From germline, CDR1 is GTSNPN and CDR2 SVGIG (reference sequence). CDR3 length: 13 residues. V was cut by 3 bases and J by 8 bases, with 14 bases left in between. This TCR was recovered from a man aged 25 to 45 in a cohort exposed to, infected with or recovered from COVID-19 (not recorded which). The sample consisted of PBMCs or T cells enriched from blood (not recorded which). The chain employs TRBV30 and TRBJ1-5; possible D gene TRBD1, 5 bases. This CDR3 is CAWSPQGFEPQHF. The CDR3 nucleotides are TGTGCCTGGAGCCCTCAGGGCTTTGAGCCCCAGCATTTT.